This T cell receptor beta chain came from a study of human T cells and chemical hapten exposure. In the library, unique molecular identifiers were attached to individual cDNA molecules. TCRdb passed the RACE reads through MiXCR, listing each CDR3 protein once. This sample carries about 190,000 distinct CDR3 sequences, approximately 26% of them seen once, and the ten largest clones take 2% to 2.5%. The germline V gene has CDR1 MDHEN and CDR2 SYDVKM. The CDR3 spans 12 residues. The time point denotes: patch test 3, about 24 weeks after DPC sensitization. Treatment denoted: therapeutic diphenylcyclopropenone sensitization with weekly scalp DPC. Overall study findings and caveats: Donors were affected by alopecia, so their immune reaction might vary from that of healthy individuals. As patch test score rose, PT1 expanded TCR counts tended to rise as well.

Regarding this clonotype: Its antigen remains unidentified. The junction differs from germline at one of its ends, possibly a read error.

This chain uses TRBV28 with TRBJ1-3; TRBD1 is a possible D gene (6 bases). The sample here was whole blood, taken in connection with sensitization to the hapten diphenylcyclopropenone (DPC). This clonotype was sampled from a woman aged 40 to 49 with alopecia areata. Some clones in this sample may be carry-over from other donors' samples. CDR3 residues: CASSSPKQGRNF. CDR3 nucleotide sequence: TGTGCCAGCAGTTCCCCGAAACAGGGCCGGAACTTT. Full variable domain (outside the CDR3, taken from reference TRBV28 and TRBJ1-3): DVKVTQSSRYLVKRTGEKVFLECVQDMDHENMFWYRQDPGLGLRLIYFSYDVKMKEKGDIPEGYSVSREKKERFSLILESASTNQTSMYLCASSSPKQGRNFGEGSWLTVV.